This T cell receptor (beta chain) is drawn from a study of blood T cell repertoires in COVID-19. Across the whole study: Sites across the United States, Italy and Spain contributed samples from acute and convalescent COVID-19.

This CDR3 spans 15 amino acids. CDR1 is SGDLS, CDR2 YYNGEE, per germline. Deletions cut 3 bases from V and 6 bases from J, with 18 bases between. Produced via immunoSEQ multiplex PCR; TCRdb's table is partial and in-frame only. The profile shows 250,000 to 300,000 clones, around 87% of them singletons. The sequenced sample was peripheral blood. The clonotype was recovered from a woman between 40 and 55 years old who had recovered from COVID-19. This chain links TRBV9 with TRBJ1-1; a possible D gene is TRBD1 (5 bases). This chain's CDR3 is CASSAPWEGPAEAFF. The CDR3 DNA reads TGTGCCAGCAGCGCTCCCTGGGAGGGGCCAGCTGAAGCTTTCTTT.